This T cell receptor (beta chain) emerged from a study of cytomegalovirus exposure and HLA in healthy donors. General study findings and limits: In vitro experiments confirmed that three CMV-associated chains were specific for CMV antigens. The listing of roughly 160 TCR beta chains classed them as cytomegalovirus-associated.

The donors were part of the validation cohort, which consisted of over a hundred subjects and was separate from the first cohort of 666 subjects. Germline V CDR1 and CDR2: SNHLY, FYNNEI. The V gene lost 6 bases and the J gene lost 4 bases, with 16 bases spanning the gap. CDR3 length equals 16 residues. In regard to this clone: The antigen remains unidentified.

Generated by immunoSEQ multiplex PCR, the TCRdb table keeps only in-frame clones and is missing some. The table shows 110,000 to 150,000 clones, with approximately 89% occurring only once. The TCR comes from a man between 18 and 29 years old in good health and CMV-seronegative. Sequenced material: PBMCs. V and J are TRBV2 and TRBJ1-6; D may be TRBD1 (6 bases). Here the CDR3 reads CASREQGVRYNSPLHF. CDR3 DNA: TGTGCCAGCAGGGAACAGGGCGTGAGGTATAATTCACCCCTCCACTTT. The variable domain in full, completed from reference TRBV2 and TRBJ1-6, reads EPEVTQTPSHQVTQMGQEVILRCVPISNHLYFYWYRQILGQKVEFLVSFYNNEISEKSEIFDDQFSVERPDGSNFTLKIRSTKLEDSAMYFCASREQGVRYNSPLHFGNGTRLTVT.